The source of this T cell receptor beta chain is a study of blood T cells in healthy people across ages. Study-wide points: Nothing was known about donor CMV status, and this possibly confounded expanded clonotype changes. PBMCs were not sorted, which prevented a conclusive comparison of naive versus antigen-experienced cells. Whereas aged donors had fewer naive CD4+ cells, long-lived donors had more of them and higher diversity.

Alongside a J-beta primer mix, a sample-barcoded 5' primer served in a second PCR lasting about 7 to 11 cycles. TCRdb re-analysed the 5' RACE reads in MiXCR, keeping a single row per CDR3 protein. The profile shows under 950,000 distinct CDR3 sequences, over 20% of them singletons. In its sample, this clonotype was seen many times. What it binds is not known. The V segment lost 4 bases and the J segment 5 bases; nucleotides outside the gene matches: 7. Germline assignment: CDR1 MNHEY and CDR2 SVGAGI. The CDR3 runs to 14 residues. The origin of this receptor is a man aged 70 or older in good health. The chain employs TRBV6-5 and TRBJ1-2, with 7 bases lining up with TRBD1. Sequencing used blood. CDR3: CASSSMTGPYGYTF. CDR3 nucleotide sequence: TGTGCCAGCAGTTCGATGACAGGGCCTTATGGCTACACCTTC.